This T cell receptor (beta chain) is from a study of cytomegalovirus exposure and HLA in healthy donors. Study-wide results and caveats: With DRB1 most and HLA-C fewest, TCR association rates differed between HLA loci in a later analysis.

Worth noting for this clone: Its specificity is unknown.

The PCR ran on 60 Vbeta and 13 Jbeta primers. The method was immunoSEQ multiplex PCR; TCRdb's version includes in-frame clones alone and lacks a portion of them. The sample has about 120,000 clones, 60% to 80% seen once; the top ten hold just over 2%. The sequencing input was PBMCs. The clonotype originates from a human donor in good health.

CDR3 coding DNA: TGTGCCAGTAGTCCCCGACAGATGTATTCACCCCTCCACTTT. Amino acids: CASSPRQMYSPLHF. The chain joins TRBV19 to TRBJ1-6, with a possible D match to TRBD1 (5 bases). Germline V CDR1 and CDR2: LNHDA, SQIVND (reference sequence). This CDR3 region has 14 residues. Trimming took 5 bases from V and 8 from J, leaving 13 bases between them.